The entry below gives a single T cell receptor beta chain sequence along with its context. Its antigen remains unknown. Sequencing was performed with immunoSEQ multiplex PCR; in TCRdb, only in-frame clones are kept and a portion is missing. The table records under 400,000 clones, around 90% of them present only once. This specimen comes from a study of cytomegalovirus exposure and HLA in healthy donors. Overall study findings and caveats: The tendency of first-cohort TCR clusters to co-occur in the 120 or so validation repertoires was the finding of a later analysis. CMV antigen specificity of three CMV-associated chains was confirmed in vitro. Overall, about 160 TCR beta chains were annotated as cytomegalovirus-associated.

The germline V and J ends were trimmed by 0 bases and 2 bases, with 12 bases remaining between them. This CDR3 contains 16 residues. The germline gives CDR1 MGHRA, CDR2 YSYEKL. V usage is TRBV4-1 and J usage is TRBJ2-3; no firm D call. The sequenced material came from PBMCs. This TCR came from a man aged 25-40 years in good health and CMV-seronegative. This CDR3 reads CASSQDGPPFTDTQYF. The CDR3, as DNA: TGCGCCAGCAGCCAAGATGGGCCACCTTTCACAGATACGCAGTATTTT.